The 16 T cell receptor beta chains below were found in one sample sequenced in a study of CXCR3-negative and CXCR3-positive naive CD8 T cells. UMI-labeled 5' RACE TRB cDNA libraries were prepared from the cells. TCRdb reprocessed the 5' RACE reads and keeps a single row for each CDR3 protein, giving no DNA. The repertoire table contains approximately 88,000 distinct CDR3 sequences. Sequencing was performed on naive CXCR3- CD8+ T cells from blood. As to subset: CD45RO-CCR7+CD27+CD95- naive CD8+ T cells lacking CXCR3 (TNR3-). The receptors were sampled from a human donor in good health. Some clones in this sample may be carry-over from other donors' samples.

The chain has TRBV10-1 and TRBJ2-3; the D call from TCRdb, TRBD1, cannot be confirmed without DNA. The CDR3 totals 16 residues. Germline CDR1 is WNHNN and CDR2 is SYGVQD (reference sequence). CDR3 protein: CASSEKTAPSTDTQYF.

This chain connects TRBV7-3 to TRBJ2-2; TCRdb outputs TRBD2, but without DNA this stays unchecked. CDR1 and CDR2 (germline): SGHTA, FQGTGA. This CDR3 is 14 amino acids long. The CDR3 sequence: CASSTLAATGELFF.

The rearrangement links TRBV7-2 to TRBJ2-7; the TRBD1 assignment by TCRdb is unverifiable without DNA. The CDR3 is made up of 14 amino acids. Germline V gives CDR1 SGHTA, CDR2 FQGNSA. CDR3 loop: CASSPWGGTYEQYF.

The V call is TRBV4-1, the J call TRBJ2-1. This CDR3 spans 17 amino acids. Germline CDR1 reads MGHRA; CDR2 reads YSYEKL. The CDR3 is CASSQGSPMSSYNEQFF.

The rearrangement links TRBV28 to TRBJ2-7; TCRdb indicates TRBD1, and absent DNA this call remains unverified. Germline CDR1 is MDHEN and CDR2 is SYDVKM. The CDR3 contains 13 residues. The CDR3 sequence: CASRDRDDYEQYF.

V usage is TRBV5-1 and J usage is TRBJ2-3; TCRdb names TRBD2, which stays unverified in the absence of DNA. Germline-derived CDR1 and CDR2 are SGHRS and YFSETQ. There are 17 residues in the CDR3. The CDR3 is CASSLEASGGLLDTQYF.

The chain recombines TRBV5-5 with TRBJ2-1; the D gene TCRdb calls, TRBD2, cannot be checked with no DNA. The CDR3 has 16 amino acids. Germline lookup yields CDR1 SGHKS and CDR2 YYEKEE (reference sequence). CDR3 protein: CASSLGLTSSYNEQFF.

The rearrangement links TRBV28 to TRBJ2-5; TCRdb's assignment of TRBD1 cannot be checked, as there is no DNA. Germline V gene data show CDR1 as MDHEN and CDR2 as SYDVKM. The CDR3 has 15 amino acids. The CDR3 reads CASTSSQGPQETQYF.

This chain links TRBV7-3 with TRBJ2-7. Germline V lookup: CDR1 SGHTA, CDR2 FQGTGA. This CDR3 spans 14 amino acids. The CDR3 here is CASSSLSGPYEQYF.

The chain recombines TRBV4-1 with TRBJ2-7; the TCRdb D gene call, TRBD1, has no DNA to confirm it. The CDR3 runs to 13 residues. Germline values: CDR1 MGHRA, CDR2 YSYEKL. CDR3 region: CASRGQGANEQYF.

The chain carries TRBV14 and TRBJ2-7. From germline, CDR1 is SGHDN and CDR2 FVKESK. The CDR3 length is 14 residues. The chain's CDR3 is CASSPDLSPYEQYF.

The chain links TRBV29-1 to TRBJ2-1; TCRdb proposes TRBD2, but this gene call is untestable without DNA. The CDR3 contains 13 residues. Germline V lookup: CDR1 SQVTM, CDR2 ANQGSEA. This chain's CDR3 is CSAAGIGLDEQFF.

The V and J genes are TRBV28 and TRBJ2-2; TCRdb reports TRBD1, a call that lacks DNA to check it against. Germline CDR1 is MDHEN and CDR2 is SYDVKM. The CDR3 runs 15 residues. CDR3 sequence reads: CASSPRQPNTGELFF.

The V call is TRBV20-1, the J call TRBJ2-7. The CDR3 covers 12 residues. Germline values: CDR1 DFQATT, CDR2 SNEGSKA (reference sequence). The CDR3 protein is CSAKDLSYEQYF.

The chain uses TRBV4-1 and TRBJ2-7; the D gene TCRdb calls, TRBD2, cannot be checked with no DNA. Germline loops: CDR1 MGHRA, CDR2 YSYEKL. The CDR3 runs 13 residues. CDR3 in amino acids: CASSQTRDSEQYF.

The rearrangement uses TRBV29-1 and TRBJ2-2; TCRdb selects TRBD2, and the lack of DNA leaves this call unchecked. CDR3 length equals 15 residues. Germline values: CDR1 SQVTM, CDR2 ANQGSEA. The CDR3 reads CSAQGTSGSPGELFF.